The entry that follows covers one T cell receptor beta chain sequence. Its matching antigen is unknown. The germline CDR1 and CDR2 sequences are MDHEN and SYDVKM. The CDR3 has 14 amino acids. After removal of 7 bases from V and 2 bases from J, the junction contained 5 bases not matched to a gene. These data are taken from a study of cytomegalovirus exposure and HLA in healthy donors. Findings and caveats of the study: Associated with cytomegalovirus, according to the listing, were approximately 160 TCR beta chains.

In the PCR, 60 Vbeta and 13 Jbeta primers were used. Here immunoSEQ multiplex PCR was the method, and the copy in TCRdb shows in-frame clones only, minus some. Of around 160,000 clones listed, roughly 80% were seen once; the top ten hold roughly 2%. The sequenced material came from PBMCs. This chain connects TRBV28 to TRBJ1-3, with 7 positions matching TRBD1. The sequence came from a human donor in good health. CDR3 sequence (DNA): TGTGCCAGCACCCAGGGGGGTCCTGGAAACACCATATATTTT. Translation gives CASTQGGPGNTIYF.